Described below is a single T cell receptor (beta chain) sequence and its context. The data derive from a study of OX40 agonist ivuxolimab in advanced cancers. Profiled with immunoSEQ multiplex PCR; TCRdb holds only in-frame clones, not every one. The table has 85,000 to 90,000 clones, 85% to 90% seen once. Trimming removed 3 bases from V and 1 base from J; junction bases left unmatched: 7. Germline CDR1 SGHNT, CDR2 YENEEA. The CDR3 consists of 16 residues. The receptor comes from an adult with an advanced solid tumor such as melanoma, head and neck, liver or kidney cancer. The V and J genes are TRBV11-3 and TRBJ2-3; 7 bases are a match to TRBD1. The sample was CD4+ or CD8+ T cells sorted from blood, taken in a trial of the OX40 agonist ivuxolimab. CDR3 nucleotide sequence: TGTGCCAGCAGCTTTGACACAGGGGTCGGCACAGATACGCAGTATTTT. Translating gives CASSFDTGVGTDTQYF. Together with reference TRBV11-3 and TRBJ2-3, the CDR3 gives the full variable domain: EAGVVQSPRYKIIEKKQPVAFWCNPISGHNTLYWYLQNLGQGPELLIRYENEEAVDDSQLPKDRFSAERLKGVDSTLKIQPAELGDSAVYLCASSFDTGVGTDTQYFGPGTRLTVL.